These 2 T cell receptor beta chains came from one sample sequenced in a study of cytomegalovirus exposure and HLA in healthy donors. With 60 Vbeta and 13 Jbeta primers, the PCR was carried out. The assay was immunoSEQ multiplex PCR, and TCRdb's table has in-frame clones only and misses some. The data hold approximately 150,000 clones, with just under 75% observed a single time. Sequencing was carried out using PBMCs. The receptors derive from a woman aged 18 to 35 in good health and CMV-seronegative.

This clone was detected only a few times. V and J are TRBV5-1 and TRBJ2-7; TRBD1 is a possible D gene (6 bases). CDR1 and CDR2 from the germline V gene are SGHRS and YFSETQ. The length of the CDR3 is 13 residues. Deletions cut 0 bases from V and 3 bases from J, with 7 bases between. The CDR3 sequence: CASSLGQDYEQYF. DNA for the CDR3: TGCGCCAGCAGCTTGGGACAGGACTACGAGCAGTACTTC.

This clone is categorized as medium-sized. This chain connects TRBV4-1 to TRBJ1-5; D gene unclear. This CDR3 contains 13 residues. Trimming pared 3 bases from V and 4 bases from J, leaving 7 bases between. Germline CDR1 and CDR2: MGHRA and YSYEKL. The CDR3, as DNA: TGCGCCAGCAGCCAGGCCCAAAATCAGCCCCAGCATTTT. This encodes CASSQAQNQPQHF.